A selection of T cell receptor beta chains follows, all from one sample in a study of shared clonotypes between healthy human individuals. Some clones are missing from TCRdb's copy, which holds only in-frame ones; the method was immunoSEQ multiplex PCR. The sample contains approximately 2.5 million clones, approximately 94% of which appear only once. The sequenced sample was naive CD4+ T cells from PBMCs. The source of these receptors is a man aged 18-30 years in good health. Some clones in this sample may be carry-over from other donors' samples. Both conserved end residues are trimmed from each CDR3. The order of the fields is J gene, clone size, V gene, D gene, CDR3 protein. D genes are given only for firm matches. A row's size may be missing; if present it is once, few, many or a size class.

TRBJ2-7,NA,TRBV30,NA,AWSPSAPYEQY
TRBJ2-1,NA,TRBV5-4,TRBD1,ARSRRTGGINEQF
TRBJ1-4,NA,TRBV5-4,TRBD1,ASSQPGQGNEKLF
TRBJ1-2,NA,TRBV6-4,NA,ASSEGPNYGYT
TRBJ2-1,once,TRBV6-6,NA,ASSYLAATLNDEQF
TRBJ2-3,NA,TRBV9,NA,ASSVGWDGTATDTQY
TRBJ1-6,NA,TRBV28,TRBD1,ASRWTGGYSPLH
TRBJ2-1,once,TRBV5-1,NA,ASSLTVSSYNEQF
TRBJ1-4,NA,TRBV5-1,TRBD1,ASSSGQGGEKLF
TRBJ1-5,NA,TRBV6-1,TRBD1,ASRRQGGQPQH
TRBJ1-5,NA,TRBV6-5,NA,ASARGGGNQPQH
TRBJ2-5,NA,TRBV2,NA,ASRRDDPGTQY
TRBJ2-2,NA,TRBV7-3,NA,ASSPRGTSGELF
TRBJ1-1,NA,TRBV19,NA,ASSRRNTEAF
TRBJ2-7,NA,TRBV5-5,NA,ASSLGRGVSYEQY
TRBJ2-5,once,TRBV29-1,TRBD2,SVLGEGETQY
TRBJ1-2,NA,TRBV5-1,NA,ASSFRQNYGYT
TRBJ2-7,NA,TRBV7-8,TRBD2,ASSWRLAGSYEQY
TRBJ2-1,NA,TRBV5-4,TRBD2,ASSPSSGSENEQF
TRBJ1-1,NA,TRBV28,TRBD1,ASSPGQGDTEAF
TRBJ2-2,NA,TRBV9,NA,ASSVAGGSNTGELF
TRBJ2-1,NA,TRBV5-6,NA,ASSLVDSEQF
TRBJ2-4,NA,TRBV5-4,NA,ASSFGRPEGNIQY
TRBJ2-1,NA,TRBV4-1,TRBD2,ASSQAPGGWDEQF
TRBJ1-1,NA,TRBV19,TRBD1,ASSIRDSNTEAF
TRBJ2-3,NA,TRBV11-1,NA,ASGQAGTDTQY
TRBJ2-6,NA,TRBV19,NA,ASSIIGANVLT
TRBJ1-2,NA,TRBV5-1,NA,ASSDGPWQPYGYT
TRBJ2-5,NA,TRBV6-1,NA,ASSPNGGQETQY
TRBJ1-2,few,TRBV10-3,NA,AISAAATNYGYT
TRBJ1-1,NA,TRBV19,TRBD1,ASSITGGDTEAF
TRBJ2-3,NA,TRBV14,NA,ASSRLRGAPDTQY
TRBJ1-5,NA,TRBV6-1,NA,ASSEGTGRYQPQH
TRBJ2-2,NA,TRBV5-1,NA,ASSPLGLQNTGELF
TRBJ2-5,NA,TRBV28,TRBD2,ASSTPTSGRFGETQY
TRBJ2-2,NA,TRBV7-3,NA,ASSPQTTGELF
TRBJ1-1,NA,TRBV11-1,NA,ASSLSRARRVNTEAF
TRBJ1-2,NA,TRBV6-5,NA,ASTGDGYGYT
TRBJ2-7,NA,TRBV13,NA,ASSLSGTAYEQY
TRBJ2-3,NA,TRBV19,NA,ASSIGGSTDTQY
TRBJ1-5,NA,TRBV5-4,TRBD1,ASSWGQGDSNQPQH
TRBJ2-6,NA,TRBV4-3,TRBD1,ASSRGQGRGSGANVLT
TRBJ2-1,NA,TRBV4-1,TRBD2,ASSQTPPRNSGRNEQF
TRBJ1-5,once,TRBV6-6,NA,ASSLFEGNQPQH
TRBJ2-1,NA,TRBV2,TRBD1,ASSARDRGLNEQF
TRBJ1-3,NA,TRBV6-1,NA,ASSEAAFQSGNTIY
TRBJ1-1,NA,TRBV27,NA,ASSLSSGFTEAF
TRBJ2-1,NA,TRBV5-1,TRBD1,ASSSGQVIYNEQF
TRBJ2-1,NA,TRBV30,NA,AWRDRHNEQF
TRBJ2-3,NA,TRBV5-1,TRBD2,ASSSLGLAGTDTQY
TRBJ2-6,NA,TRBV14,NA,ASTPKGWVAGANVLT
TRBJ1-3,NA,TRBV27,NA,ASSPDSNSGNTIY
TRBJ2-7,NA,TRBV7-2,TRBD1,ASSRTGTGVYEQY
TRBJ1-5,NA,TRBV6-6,NA,ASSYPGRGNQPQH
TRBJ2-6,NA,TRBV9,TRBD1,ASSVAGQIRSGANVLT
TRBJ1-2,NA,TRBV7-9,NA,ASSLMSENYGYT
TRBJ1-6,NA,TRBV7-9,NA,ASSLDVWNSPLH
TRBJ2-3,NA,TRBV18,NA,ASSETTDTQY
TRBJ2-1,NA,TRBV28,TRBD1,ASSLGDRWGSYNEQF